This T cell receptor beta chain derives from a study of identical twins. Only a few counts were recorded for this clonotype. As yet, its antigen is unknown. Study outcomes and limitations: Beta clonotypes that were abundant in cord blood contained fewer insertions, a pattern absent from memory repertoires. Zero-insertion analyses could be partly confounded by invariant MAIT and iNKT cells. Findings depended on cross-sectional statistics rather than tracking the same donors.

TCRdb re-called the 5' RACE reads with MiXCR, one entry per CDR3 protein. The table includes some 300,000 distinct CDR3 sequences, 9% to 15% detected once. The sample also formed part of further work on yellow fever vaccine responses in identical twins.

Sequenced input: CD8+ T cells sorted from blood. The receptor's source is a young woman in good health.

The CDR3 region has the DNA TGCAGCGTTGAAGATCTTGGAAAAGGCGAGCAGTACTTC. Its protein product is CSVEDLGKGEQYF. The rearrangement uses TRBV29-1 and TRBJ2-7; D remains ambiguous. CDR1 and CDR2 from the germline V gene are SQVTM and ANQGSEA. Trimming left V 0 bases short and J 6 bases short, with 12 bases between. This CDR3 is built from 13 residues.